Following are 16 T cell receptor beta chains from one sample sequenced in a study of T-cell reconstitution after alpha-beta-depleted transplantation in children. Preparing the TCRbeta library involved the use of unique molecular identifiers. TCRdb reanalysed the PCR reads using MiXCR and keeps one entry per CDR3 protein. The data show roughly 49,000 distinct CDR3 sequences, about a tenth seen once. Source: PBMCs, mostly from graft donor cells, taken 60 days after TCRalphabeta/CD19-depleted stem cell transplant. The receptors were gathered from a male patient aged 2 to 10 who had a stem cell transplant for chronic granulomatous disease, so the T cells may come from the graft donor.

This clonotype appeared a few times. V is TRBV23-1 and J is TRBJ2-2; TRBD1 matches at 8 bases. TRBV23-1 is an ORF, with its function uncertain. The CDR3 runs 17 residues. Losses at the gene ends were 2 bases for V and 6 bases for J; bases not matched to a gene: 11. This CDR3 is CASSQPHRGRLAGELFF. CDR3 nucleotide sequence: TGCGCCAGCAGTCAACCCCACAGGGGGAGGTTAGCCGGGGAGCTGTTTTTT.

This clonotype was observed at least ten times. The V and J genes are TRBV10-2 and TRBJ1-3; D uncertain. The CDR3 is 19 amino acids. V lost 4 bases, J lost 0 bases, and 22 bases lay in between. Germline CDR1 and CDR2: WSHSY and SAAADI. The CDR3 DNA sequence: TGCGCCAGCAGTGCGGACCCAGCCGTCGGCCCTCTCTCTGGAAACACCATATATTTT. Residues: CASSADPAVGPLSGNTIYF.

This clonotype came up many times. This chain links TRBV20-1 with TRBJ2-1; TRBD1 matches at 7 bases. The CDR3 covers 14 residues. Losses at the gene ends were 5 bases for V and 3 bases for J; bases not matched to a gene: 7. Germline CDR1 and CDR2: DFQATT and SNEGSKA (reference sequence). The CDR3 here is CSASGGADYNEQFF. CDR3 bases: TGCAGTGCTTCAGGGGGAGCTGACTACAATGAGCAGTTCTTC.

V and J are TRBV27 and TRBJ2-3, with 8 bases identical to TRBD1. CDR1 MNHEY and CDR2 SMNVEV come from the germline V gene (reference sequence). The CDR3 covers 16 residues. Unmatched junction bases numbered 6, after V lost 4 bases and J lost 0 bases. CDR3 region: CASSSRDRYSTDTQYF. CDR3 DNA: TGTGCCAGCAGTTCCCGGGACAGGTATAGCACAGATACGCAGTATTTT.

This rearrangement joins TRBV6-5 to TRBJ2-1, with TRBD2 matching over 12 bases. The CDR3 loop spans 17 amino acids. CDR1 is MNHEY, CDR2 SVGAGI, per germline. Germline trimming cut 2 bases from V and 6 bases from J; bases unmatched to any gene: 8. The CDR3 loop reads CASSYLPGLAGTNEQFF. For the CDR3, the DNA is TGTGCCAGCAGTTACCTACCCGGACTAGCGGGAACCAATGAGCAGTTCTTC.

This clonotype was counted at least ten times. J is TRBJ2-5 and V is TRBV20-1; perhaps TRBD1 as D (5 bases). The CDR3 is made up of 13 amino acids. Germline V gene lookup returns CDR1 DFQATT and CDR2 SNEGSKA (reference sequence). Trimming removed 3 bases at V and 2 bases at J, with 10 bases between. CDR3 residues: CSARDIRQETQYF. CDR3 bases: TGCAGTGCTAGGGACATCCGTCAAGAGACCCAGTACTTC.

The chain couples TRBV30 to TRBJ2-3; possibly TRBD2 for D (5 bases). There are 14 residues in the CDR3. The V end lost 2 bases, the J end lost 0 bases, and 9 bases lay between the germline ends. CDR1 GTSNPN and CDR2 SVGIG come from the germline V gene (reference sequence). CDR3 protein: CAWSRSGSTDTQYF. The DNA of the CDR3 is TGTGCCTGGAGTAGGAGCGGCAGCACAGATACGCAGTATTTT.

This clonotype showed up just a few times. The chain uses TRBV2 and TRBJ1-5, with D perhaps matching TRBD1 (6 bases). Germline V gene sequence: CDR1 SNHLY, CDR2 FYNNEI. The CDR3 spans 14 residues. Trimming stripped 8 bases from V and 3 bases from J, with 14 bases between. CDR3 in DNA: TGTGCCAGCGCGGGATACAGGGACAATCAGCCCCAGCATTTT. As protein: CASAGYRDNQPQHF.

This clonotype was observed at least ten times. The gene calls are TRBV5-1 and TRBJ2-7; possible D gene TRBD1, 5 bases. V shed 4 bases and J shed 4 bases, with 9 bases lying between them. CDR3 size: 12 residues. Germline V gene data show CDR1 as SGHRS and CDR2 as YFSETQ. The CDR3 region has the DNA TGCGCCAGCAGCCAGGGTGGGTACGAGCAGTACTTC. Encoded protein: CASSQGGYEQYF.

The rearrangement links TRBV20-1 to TRBJ2-1; 7 nucleotides agree with TRBD2. Germline V gene data show CDR1 as DFQATT and CDR2 as SNEGSKA (reference sequence). Trimming removed 6 bases from V and 6 bases from J; junction bases left unmatched: 17. This CDR3 comprises 16 residues. The CDR3 here is CSAPNKFAGESNEQFF. The CDR3 DNA is TGCAGTGCCCCCAATAAATTCGCGGGAGAAAGCAATGAGCAGTTCTTC.

Details on this clonotype: A clone one base away is much larger, so this may be a read error. This chain connects TRBV6-1 to TRBJ2-2; TRBD1 agrees at 7 bases. Germline V gives CDR1 MNHNS, CDR2 SASEGT. The length of the CDR3 is 15 residues. V was pared by 10 bases and J by 6 bases, with 14 bases of the junction left unmatched. The DNA for the CDR3 is TGTGCCATAAAACCGGTACAGGGGTTAGCCGGGGAGCTGTTTTTT. Its protein product is CAIKPVQGLAGELFF.

This clonotype has at least ten counts. The V gene is TRBV13, the J gene TRBJ2-7, with TRBD1 matching 8 bases. The CDR3 is made up of 14 amino acids. Germline CDR1 and CDR2: PRHDT and FYEKMQ (reference sequence). Trimming cost V 4 bases and J 2 bases; bases outside gene matches: 4. The CDR3 region has the DNA TGTGCCAGCAGCTCGACAGGGGTTACCTACGAGCAGTACTTC. It specifies CASSSTGVTYEQYF. The entire variable domain, with the rest obtained from reference TRBV13 and TRBJ2-7, is as follows: AAGVIQSPRHLIKEKRETATLKCYPIPRHDTVYWYQQGPGQDPQFLISFYEKMQSDKGSIPDRFSAQQFSDYHSELNMSSLELGDSALYFCASSSTGVTYEQYFGPGTRLTVT.

This clonotype appeared many times. This chain joins TRBV6-1 and TRBJ2-2, with 9 bases matching TRBD1. CDR3 size: 16 residues. From germline, CDR1 is MNHNS and CDR2 SASEGT. After removal of 6 bases from V and 4 bases from J, the junction contained 9 bases not matched to a gene. CDR3 region: CASRPGTGRGTGELFF. CDR3 in DNA: TGTGCCAGCAGGCCCGGGACAGGGAGGGGCACCGGGGAGCTGTTTTTT.

This clonotype has a handful of counts. The V gene is TRBV19, the J gene TRBJ2-3, with 9 nucleotides matching TRBD1. From germline, CDR1 is LNHDA and CDR2 SQIVND (reference sequence). J gave up 5 bases and V 0 bases, and 9 bases lay outside the gene matches. The CDR3 length is 17 residues. In DNA form, the CDR3 reads TGTGCCAGTAGTATAGATGTGGTCGGGACAGGGAGAGATACGCAGTATTTT. This encodes CASSIDVVGTGRDTQYF.

This clonotype has at least ten counts. This sequence joins TRBV7-2 and TRBJ2-7; weak D call: TRBD2 (6 bases). There are 15 residues in the CDR3. CDR1 SGHTA and CDR2 FQGNSA come from the germline V gene. The V and J ends lost 3 bases and 6 bases respectively, with 18 bases between them. CDR3: CASSFTRTSGFEQYF. The CDR3 nucleotides read TGTGCCAGCAGCTTTACGCGGACCAGCGGGTTCGAGCAGTACTTC.

This clonotype was counted many times. The V call is TRBV7-3, the J call TRBJ2-1; D unclear. The CDR3 sequence is 15 residues long. Germline V gene data show CDR1 as SGHTA and CDR2 as FQGTGA. The V and J ends lost 5 bases and 4 bases respectively, with 15 bases between them. CDR3 region: CASSERTTIYNEQFF. For the CDR3, the DNA is TGTGCCAGCAGCGAGCGAACGACGATATACAATGAGCAGTTCTTC.